This entry lists 18 T cell receptor beta chains sequenced from one sample in a study of control samples from healthy donors and cancer patients. Assay: immunoSEQ multiplex PCR; the TCRdb copy retains only in-frame clones and omits some. In the table there are around 30,000 clones, approximately 95% of which are singletons. Input material: PBMCs. The receptor set was obtained from a man aged 35-49 years with colorectal cancer.

The V call is TRBV30, the J call TRBJ1-1; 9 nucleotides line up with TRBD1. This CDR3 has 18 residues. Germline V gives CDR1 GTSNPN, CDR2 SVGIG (reference sequence). J gave up 0 bases and V 0 bases, and 11 bases lay outside the gene matches. The CDR3 coding sequence is TGTGCCTGGAGTGTACCGGATCGACAGGGGGGCATGAACACTGAAGCTTTCTTT. It translates to CAWSVPDRQGGMNTEAFF.

Note on this clone: Other DNA sequences within the sample encode an identical CDR3. V is TRBV2 and J is TRBJ2-5; 11 bases line up with TRBD1. V lost 5 bases, J lost 0 bases, and 2 bases stayed unmatched. Germline-derived CDR1 and CDR2 are SNHLY and FYNNEI. The CDR3 consists of 15 residues. In DNA form, the CDR3 reads TGTGCCAGCAGTCCGGGACAGGGGGACCAAGAGACCCAGTACTTC. This gives the protein CASSPGQGDQETQYF.

CDR3 sequence (DNA): TGTGCCAGTAGTATGGGGCAGGGAATGACGGTGAACACCGGGGAGCTGTTTTTT. This translates into CASSMGQGMTVNTGELFF. The chain combines TRBV19 with TRBJ2-2; D may be TRBD1 (5 bases). With 3 bases removed from V and 1 base from J, the gap between germline ends came to 18 bases. CDR3 size: 18 residues. The germline CDR1 and CDR2 sequences are LNHDA and SQIVND (reference sequence).

This chain joins TRBV19 and TRBJ1-1; no definite D call. From germline, CDR1 is LNHDA and CDR2 SQIVND (reference sequence). This CDR3 spans 14 amino acids. The V end lost 7 bases, the J end lost 3 bases, and 15 bases lay between the germline ends. CDR3 amino acids: CASTRPASDTEAFF. In DNA, the CDR3 is TGTGCCAGTACCCGACCGGCGTCGGACACTGAAGCTTTCTTT. The variable domain in full, with the rest retrieved from reference TRBV19 and TRBJ1-1, is DGGITQSPKYLFRKEGQNVTLSCEQNLNHDAMYWYRQDPGQGLRLIYYSQIVNDFQKGDIAEGYSVSREKKESFPLTVTSAQKNPTAFYLCASTRPASDTEAFFGQGTRLTVV.

The chain recombines TRBV9 with TRBJ2-2; TRBD2 aligns across 11 bases. J lost 6 bases, V lost 0 bases, and 13 bases had no gene match. The germline CDR1 and CDR2 sequences are SGDLS and YYNGEE. The CDR3 length is 19 residues. The CDR3 region has the DNA TGTGCCAGCAGCGTAGAGCCGGGACTAGCGGTCCGGAGGTCCGGGGAGCTGTTTTTT. Translating gives CASSVEPGLAVRRSGELFF.

The chain is built from TRBV5-1 and TRBJ2-3; D possibly uses TRBD1 or TRBD2 (5 bases each). CDR3 length: 14 residues. Germline V gene data show CDR1 as SGHRS and CDR2 as YFSETQ. V lost 6 bases and J lost 0, with 11 bases in between. CDR3 protein: CASTGRYSTDTQYF. Here the CDR3 DNA reads TGCGCCAGCACGGGACGGTACAGCACAGATACGCAGTATTTT.

The chain recombines TRBV5-1 with TRBJ2-1, with TRBD2 matching 11 bases. V gave up 0 bases and J gave up 3 bases; unmatched junction bases: 11. This CDR3 is built from 19 residues. CDR1 and CDR2 from the germline V gene are SGHRS and YFSETQ. The CDR3 here is CASSLVIKSTSGGYNEQFF. The CDR3 DNA reads TGCGCCAGCAGCTTGGTAATAAAATCTACTAGCGGGGGCTACAATGAGCAGTTCTTC.

The chain couples TRBV18 to TRBJ2-2; D could derive from TRBD1 or TRBD2 (6 bases each). Trimming cost V 0 bases and J 4 bases, with 12 bases left between them. The CDR3 is 16 residues long. Germline CDR1 and CDR2: KGHSH and LQKENI. Here the CDR3 reads CASSPPNREATGELFF. CDR3 sequence (DNA): TGTGCCAGCTCACCACCTAACAGGGAGGCCACCGGGGAGCTGTTTTTT.

This clone appeared once. This chain's CDR3 is CASSPSGGLNTEAFF. CDR3 nucleotide sequence: TGTGCCAGCAGCCCATCAGGGGGCTTGAACACTGAAGCTTTCTTT. The V call is TRBV6-7, the J call TRBJ1-1; 8 nucleotides agree with TRBD1. TRBV6-7 is classed as an ORF, of uncertain function. After removal of 6 bases from V and 0 bases from J, the junction contained 6 bases not matched to a gene. The CDR3 contains 15 residues.

The chain employs TRBV3-1 (or the pseudogene TRBV3-2) and TRBJ2-7, with D possibly matching TRBD2 (5 bases). The CDR3 runs to 12 residues. Germline CDR1 LGHDT, CDR2 YNNKEL (reference sequence). V lost 6 bases to trimming and J lost 6 bases, with 12 bases between them. As DNA, the CDR3 is TGTGCCAGCAGACACCGGGAAACCGAGCAGTACTTC. It yields the protein CASRHRETEQYF.

This clone showed up just a few times. The chain has TRBV5-1 and TRBJ1-4; D gene uncertain. CDR3 size: 15 residues. Germline V gives CDR1 SGHRS, CDR2 YFSETQ. Trimming removed 0 bases at V and 0 bases at J, with 6 bases between. CDR3 in amino acids: CASSLGQATNEKLFF. CDR3 DNA sequence: TGCGCCAGCAGCTTGGGACAAGCAACTAATGAAAAACTGTTTTTT.

V gene TRBV5-6 combines with J gene TRBJ1-5; tentatively, D is TRBD1 (5 bases). This CDR3 region has 14 residues. V was trimmed by 5 bases and J by 6 bases, leaving 15 bases between them. Germline V gene sequence: CDR1 SGHDT, CDR2 YYEEEE. The CDR3 DNA is TGTGCCAGCAGAACCTCGAGGGACTCTCAGCCCCAGCATTTT. Its protein product is CASRTSRDSQPQHF.

The chain combines TRBV19 with TRBJ2-3; TRBD1 matches 7 bases. Germline V gives CDR1 LNHDA, CDR2 SQIVND (reference sequence). V lost 5 bases, J lost 2 bases, and 10 bases stayed unmatched. The length of the CDR3 is 16 residues. In nucleotides, the CDR3 is TGTGCCAGTAGTGGCCCCGGGACAGAATACACAGATACGCAGTATTTT. This codes for CASSGPGTEYTDTQYF.

The chain recombines TRBV12-3 or TRBV12-4 with TRBJ1-6, with 7 bases matching TRBD1. Unmatched junction bases numbered 6, after V lost 7 bases and J lost 9 bases. The CDR3 runs to 13 residues. CDR3 DNA: TGTGCCAGCACCCCGACAGGGAGTTCACCCCTCCACTTT. The encoded protein is CASTPTGSSPLHF.

This clone was recorded once. V usage is TRBV18 and J usage is TRBJ2-7; the D gene is possibly TRBD1 (6 bases). The V gene lost 2 bases and the J gene lost 4 bases, with 18 bases spanning the gap. Germline V gene lookup returns CDR1 KGHSH and CDR2 LQKENI. This CDR3 has 16 residues. CDR3 sequence reads: CASSPRSGETTYEQYF. CDR3 in DNA: TGTGCCAGCTCACCAAGATCAGGGGAGACTACTTACGAGCAGTACTTC.

The chain has TRBV9 and TRBJ2-3; 7 bases are shared with TRBD2. The CDR3 has 17 residues. The germline gives CDR1 SGDLS, CDR2 YYNGEE. V was pared by 0 bases and J by 0 bases, with 7 bases of the junction left unmatched. The CDR3 sequence is CASSVASGGTSTDTQYF. The CDR3 DNA follows: TGTGCCAGCAGCGTAGCTAGCGGCGGGACTAGCACAGATACGCAGTATTTT.

The chain is built from TRBV6-5 and TRBJ1-5; no reliable D call. This CDR3 has 13 amino acids. Trimming removed 6 bases at V and 2 bases at J, with 8 bases between. Looked up from germline, CDR1 is MNHEY and CDR2 is SVGAGI. The CDR3 bases are TGTGCCAGCAGGCTGACTGGCAATCAGCCCCAGCATTTT. It specifies CASRLTGNQPQHF.

The CDR3 is CASSLRTSGGYTDTQYF. As DNA, the CDR3 is TGTGCCAGTAGTCTCCGGACTAGCGGGGGATACACAGATACGCAGTATTTT. V gene TRBV19 combines with J gene TRBJ2-3, with 13 bases matching TRBD2. CDR3 size: 17 residues. Germline lookup yields CDR1 LNHDA and CDR2 SQIVND (reference sequence). V dropped 5 bases and J dropped 2; count of bases not matched to a gene: 7.